Sequencing of this T cell receptor beta chain was carried out in a study of blood T cell repertoires in COVID-19. About the study: Samples of COVID-19 (acute and convalescent) were obtained from the United States, Italy and Spain.

V gave up 3 bases and J gave up 10 bases; unmatched junction bases: 18. The CDR3 loop spans 17 amino acids. CDR1 SEHNR and CDR2 FQNEAQ come from the germline V gene (reference sequence). Some clones are missing from TCRdb's copy, which holds only in-frame ones; the method was immunoSEQ multiplex PCR. The sample carries around 270,000 clones, about 89% recorded once. The sequence came from a man aged 25-40 years with acute or convalescent COVID-19. The specimen sequenced was peripheral blood. This chain links TRBV7-9 with TRBJ2-1, with 7 bases that match TRBD2. CDR3 DNA: TGTGCCAGCAGCTTGATCGGGGCGGCGGGAGAAATGAGGGAGCAGTTCTTC. Amino acid sequence: CASSLIGAAGEMREQFF.